The rows below give T cell receptor beta chains drawn from one sample of a study of early T cells in non-severe SARS-CoV-2 infection. Each CDR3 protein is one row after TCRdb ran MiXCR on the 5' RACE reads. The sample has about 130,000 distinct CDR3 sequences; about 16% are singletons. Sequences were obtained from whole blood. Every receptor here comes from an adult who was a healthcare worker with PCR-confirmed SARS-CoV-2 infection or an uninfected control (not recorded which). Each CDR3 is given with its conserved first and last residue. D genes are given only for firm matches. Expanded clones get a size class; other rows say once, few or many, or leave the size out.

D: TRBD1
size: few
V: TRBV12-3/TRBV12-4
J: TRBJ2-6
CDR3: CASSPGTGMSGANVLTF
DNA: TGTGCCAGCAGCCCCGGGACAGGGATGTCTGGGGCCAACGTCCTGACTTTC

D: TRBD2
size: few
V: TRBV5-1
J: TRBJ2-2
CDR3: CASSLALAGTGELFF
DNA: TGCGCCAGCAGCTTGGCACTAGCGGGCACCGGGGAGCTGTTTTTT

D: -
size: -
V: TRBV6-5
J: TRBJ2-1
CDR3: CASSYSRGYNEQFF
DNA: TGTGCCAGCAGTTACTCGCGAGGGTACAATGAGCAGTTCTTC

D: -
size: -
V: TRBV20-1
J: TRBJ2-1
CDR3: CSARDHWSSYNEQFF
DNA: TGCAGTGCTAGAGATCACTGGTCCTCCTACAATGAGCAGTTCTTC

D: -
size: -
V: TRBV7-9
J: TRBJ2-7
CDR3: CASSLSRDIGSYEQYF
DNA: TGTGCCAGCAGCTTATCGAGGGACATCGGTTCTTACGAGCAGTACTTC

D: TRBD1
size: few
V: TRBV18
J: TRBJ2-6
CDR3: CASSRQGSLSGANVLTF
DNA: TGTGCCAGCTCCCGACAGGGGTCCTTGTCTGGGGCCAACGTCCTGACTTTC

D: TRBD2
size: many
V: TRBV6-6
J: TRBJ2-3
CDR3: CASSGLAGGTDTQYF
DNA: TGTGCCAGCAGCGGACTAGCGGGAGGCACAGATACGCAGTATTTT

D: TRBD2
size: -
V: TRBV5-6
J: TRBJ2-7
CDR3: CASTREGYEQYF
DNA: TGTGCCAGCACCAGGGAGGGCTACGAGCAGTACTTC

D: -
size: -
V: TRBV2
J: TRBJ2-3
CDR3: CASSGEGSRTDTQYF
DNA: TGTGCCAGCAGTGGTGAGGGTTCAAGGACAGATACGCAGTATTTT

D: -
size: -
V: TRBV19
J: TRBJ2-3
CDR3: CASLYGSLTDTQYF
DNA: TGTGCCAGCCTTTACGGGAGCCTCACAGATACGCAGTATTTT

D: -
size: few
V: TRBV6-1
J: TRBJ2-2
CDR3: CASSEINVGELFF
DNA: TGTGCCAGCAGTGAAATTAACGTCGGGGAGCTGTTTTTT

D: -
size: few
V: TRBV7-9
J: TRBJ2-1
CDR3: CASSLGADSPWNEQFF
DNA: TGTGCCAGCAGCTTAGGGGCGGACAGCCCCTGGAATGAGCAGTTCTTC

D: -
size: few
V: TRBV9
J: TRBJ1-1
CDR3: CASSPVDRTPMNTEAFF
DNA: TGTGCCAGCAGCCCCGTGGATCGCACTCCCATGAACACTGAAGCTTTCTTT

D: TRBD2
size: many
V: TRBV7-8
J: TRBJ2-2
CDR3: CASSLGGLAGGSNTGELFF
DNA: TGTGCCAGCAGCTTAGGTGGACTAGCGGGGGGTTCGAACACCGGGGAGCTGTTTTTT

D: -
size: -
V: TRBV7-3
J: TRBJ2-7
CDR3: CASSSSSGGEQYF
DNA: TGTGCCAGCAGCTCCTCTTCTGGGGGCGAGCAGTACTTC